This T cell receptor (beta chain) is drawn from a study of T cells in Graves' hyperthyroidism and ophthalmopathy. Study results and limitations: Ophthalmopathy, as predicted by the model, came a median roughly 6.8 months after the prediction. Most expanded thyroid clonotypes above 0.001 recurred in blood.

In this sample, this clonotype turned up many times. Antigen unknown. V shed 6 bases and J 4 bases; nucleotides not matched to a gene: 13. Germline CDR1 and CDR2: MDHEN and SYDVKM. The CDR3 contains 16 residues. Graves' hyperthyroidism is called stable when ophthalmopathy does not progress within 18 months. Regions amplified from RNA transcripts were the TCR beta CDR3 regions. The study used the HTBI primer set for a first-round RT-PCR of the TCR CDR3. A single record per CDR3 protein comes from TCRdb applying MiXCR to the multiplex PCR reads. The sample includes 450,000 to 600,000 distinct CDR3 sequences, around 15% of them seen just once.

The clonotype comes from a woman between 35 and 50 years old with Graves' hyperthyroidism. The sequencing input was blood. The V and J genes are TRBV28 and TRBJ2-5; 8 bases are a match to TRBD2. The CDR3 spells CASSSKKTSDLETQYF. The CDR3 DNA follows: TGTGCCAGCAGCTCCAAGAAGACTAGCGATTTAGAGACCCAGTACTTC.